This passage covers 32 T cell receptor beta chains from one sample sequenced in a study of vaccination effects on CD4 cells after COVID-19. After expansion with viral peptide pools in the ViraFEST assay, antigen-specific CD4+ T cells were sequenced. Culture lasted around eleven days before CD4+ T cell isolation. Two-dose vaccination with either BNT162b2 or mRNA-1273 was given to the participants. Repertoires were generated with immunoSEQ multiplex PCR, while TCRdb's copy carries only in-frame clones and drops some. The sample includes roughly 24,000 clones, roughly 80% of them seen just once. Their cognate antigens are unknown. The sample was CD4+ T cells from PBMCs cultured with HCoV-NL63 spike peptides, taken after COVID-19 vaccination. Receptors originate from a human donor who received a COVID-19 vaccine.

The chain links TRBV3-1 (or the pseudogene TRBV3-2) to TRBJ2-5; 9 bases map to TRBD2. CDR3 length: 15 residues. Germline V gene lookup returns CDR1 LGHDT and CDR2 YNNKEL (reference sequence). Trimming at V came to 4 bases and at J to 5 bases, leaving 8 bases not matched to a gene. The DNA for the CDR3 is TGTGCCAGCAGCCCCAGGGGACTAGCACAGGAGACCCAGTACTTC. Translation: CASSPRGLAQETQYF.

The chain joins TRBV3-1 (or the pseudogene TRBV3-2) to TRBJ2-2, with TRBD2 as a possible D gene (6 bases). The CDR3 loop spans 15 amino acids. CDR1 is LGHDT, CDR2 YNNKEL, per germline (reference sequence). V was shortened by 4 bases and J by 4 bases, with 13 bases between the two germline ends. The CDR3 nucleotides are TGTGCCAGCAGCCCCGTTCCCGGGGGCACCGGGGAGCTGTTTTTT. Translating it yields CASSPVPGGTGELFF.

The rearrangement links TRBV15 to TRBJ2-3; D may correspond to TRBD1 or TRBD2 (7 bases each). This CDR3 is 16 amino acids long. Germline-derived CDR1 and CDR2 are LNHNV and YYDKDF (reference sequence). The germline V and J ends were trimmed by 1 base and 3 bases, with 14 bases remaining between them. Here the CDR3 DNA reads TGTGCCACCAGCAGAGGGGCCAGGGGGGGAACAGATACGCAGTATTTT. Amino acid sequence: CATSRGARGGTDTQYF.

V is TRBV15 and J is TRBJ1-1, with TRBD1 as a possible D gene (5 bases). V was pared by 5 bases and J by 1 base, with 14 bases between. The CDR3 has 15 amino acids. CDR1 and CDR2 (germline): LNHNV, YYDKDF (reference sequence). The CDR3 spells CATSLASTGNTEAFF. The CDR3 coding sequence is TGTGCCACCAGCTTGGCCTCCACAGGGAACACTGAAGCTTTCTTT.

The chain couples TRBV6-5 to TRBJ2-7; no firm D call. V lost 6 bases, J lost 7 bases, and 16 bases lay in between. CDR1 and CDR2 (germline): MNHEY, SVGAGI. This CDR3 has 13 amino acids. The DNA for the CDR3 is TGTGCCAGCAGGTACCATGAAGTTGGGGAGCAGTACTTC. Encoded protein: CASRYHEVGEQYF.

Of note for this clone: A much larger clone lies one base from this, so it may be a read error. The CDR3 DNA reads as TGTGCCAGCCTCCGGGACAGAACAGATACGCAGTATTTT. Translation gives CASLRDRTDTQYF. The genes are TRBV7-2 and TRBJ2-3; the match to TRBD1 covers 7 bases. With V trimmed by 8 bases and J by 3 bases, 5 bases remained unmatched. Germline V gene sequence: CDR1 SGHTA, CDR2 FQGNSA. This CDR3 is built from 13 residues.

The V call is TRBV4-3, the J call TRBJ2-1, with a possible D match to TRBD2 (6 bases). The CDR3 is 17 amino acids. Germline-derived CDR1 and CDR2 are LGHNA and YSLEER. Deletions cut 4 bases from V and 7 bases from J, with 23 bases between. CDR3 sequence: CASSPGSERVPNNEQFF. CDR3 nucleotides: TGCGCCAGCAGCCCCGGGAGTGAAAGGGTCCCTAATAATGAGCAGTTCTTC.

The genes are TRBV6-5 and TRBJ2-3; D not certain. Germline V lookup: CDR1 MNHEY, CDR2 SVGAGI. Trimming stripped 2 bases from V and 2 bases from J, with 14 bases between. This CDR3 has 16 amino acids. CDR3 region: CASSYLPDWATDTQYF. Here the CDR3 DNA reads TGTGCCAGCAGTTACCTTCCCGACTGGGCCACAGATACGCAGTATTTT.

The chain joins TRBV5-4 to TRBJ2-7; D gene ambiguous. Trimming took off 0 bases at V and 3 bases at J, with 7 bases between the two ends. Germline CDR1 and CDR2: SGHNT and YYREEE (reference sequence). The CDR3 totals 13 residues. The CDR3 loop is CASSLETNYEQYF. CDR3 coding DNA: TGTGCCAGCAGCTTGGAGACCAACTACGAGCAGTACTTC.

This rearrangement joins TRBV30 to TRBJ1-5, with 11 bases fitting TRBD1. This CDR3 is 15 amino acids long. Germline-derived CDR1 and CDR2 are GTSNPN and SVGIG (reference sequence). Trimming removed 2 bases from V and 6 bases from J; junction bases left unmatched: 6. The CDR3 region is CAWSTIGTGGQPQHF. The CDR3 DNA reads as TGTGCCTGGAGTACTATCGGGACAGGGGGTCAGCCCCAGCATTTT.

This sequence joins TRBV27 and TRBJ2-2; the match to TRBD2 covers 9 bases. The J segment lost 6 bases and the V segment lost 6 bases, leaving 11 bases of the junction unmatched. This CDR3 region has 16 residues. Germline CDR1 is MNHEY and CDR2 is SMNVEV (reference sequence). CDR3 DNA sequence: TGTGCCAGCAGCTCCCTTCCGGGACTAGCCCCCGGGGAGCTGTTTTTT. Translated, it gives CASSSLPGLAPGELFF.

The chain joins TRBV10-3 to TRBJ1-1, with TRBD1 matching 7 bases. The junction had 2 bases not matched to a gene; V was cut back by 7 bases and J by 0 bases. The CDR3 is made up of 13 amino acids. Germline V CDR1 and CDR2: ENHRY, SYGVKD. This CDR3 is CAITGQLNTEAFF. The CDR3 DNA follows: TGTGCCATCACGGGACAGCTGAACACTGAAGCTTTCTTT.

The chain links TRBV28 to TRBJ2-3; 9 bases line up with TRBD1. The CDR3 runs to 20 residues. Germline values: CDR1 MDHEN, CDR2 SYDVKM. Trimming removed 3 bases from V and 4 bases from J; junction bases left unmatched: 20. The CDR3 DNA reads TGTGCCAGCAGTTTTTCCCGGGACAGGGCGGAGATGGACAGTTCAGATACGCAGTATTTT. This translates into CASSFSRDRAEMDSSDTQYF.

This rearrangement joins TRBV6-6 to TRBJ1-5; 9 bases match TRBD1. CDR1 is MNHNY, CDR2 SVGAGI, per germline (reference sequence). The V segment lost 5 bases and the J segment 7 bases; nucleotides outside the gene matches: 9. The CDR3 loop spans 15 amino acids. CDR3 residues: CASSIRQGVQQPQHF. The CDR3 DNA follows: TGTGCCAGCAGTATACGACAGGGGGTCCAGCAGCCCCAGCATTTT.

This clone came up a few times. The CDR3 region is CASSPVQGTDTQYF. In DNA, the CDR3 is TGCGCCAGCAGCCCGGTGCAAGGGACAGATACGCAGTATTTT. The V call is TRBV5-1, the J call TRBJ2-3; no clear D gene. The CDR3 has 14 amino acids. The V gene's germline CDR1 is SGHRS and CDR2 YFSETQ. Trimming cost V 4 bases and J 3 bases, with 12 bases left between them. The full variable domain, with the rest looked up from reference TRBV5-1 and TRBJ2-3, is KAGVTQTPRYLIKTRGQQVTLSCSPISGHRSVSWYQQTPGQGLQFLFEYFSETQRNKGNFPGRFSGRQFSNSRSEMNVSTLELGDSALYLCASSPVQGTDTQYFGPGTRLTVL.

CDR3 in DNA: TGTGCCAGCAGCCACGTGGGGGCCCGCTCTGGAAACACCATATATTTT. This encodes CASSHVGARSGNTIYF. The rearrangement links TRBV4-2 to TRBJ1-3; D is perhaps TRBD1 (6 bases). The CDR3 consists of 16 residues. V shed 3 bases and J shed 0 bases, with 12 bases lying between them. Germline V gives CDR1 LGHNA, CDR2 YNFKEQ.

V gene TRBV11-2 combines with J gene TRBJ1-4; D perhaps matches TRBD1 (5 bases). Deletions cut 1 base from V and 0 bases from J, with 9 bases between. Germline loops: CDR1 SGHAT, CDR2 FQNNGV. This CDR3 has 16 residues. The CDR3 coding sequence is TGTGCCAGCAGCTTAGTACTAGGGGCAACTAATGAAAAACTGTTTTTT. Translation: CASSLVLGATNEKLFF. Using reference TRBV11-2 and TRBJ1-4 for the parts outside the CDR3, the full variable domain is EAGVAQSPRYKIIEKRQSVAFWCNPISGHATLYWYQQILGQGPKLLIQFQNNGVVDDSQLPKDRFSAERLKGVDSTLKIQPAKLEDSAVYLCASSLVLGATNEKLFFGSGTQLSVL.

The chain joins TRBV19 to TRBJ1-5; 8 bases are shared with TRBD1. The CDR3 covers 16 residues. Germline values: CDR1 LNHDA, CDR2 SQIVND (reference sequence). J was trimmed by 4 bases and V by 4 bases; bases with no gene match: 9. The CDR3 DNA follows: TGTGCCAGTAGTACCCGCCAGGGGGCCGTAAATCAGCCCCAGCATTTT. Amino acids: CASSTRQGAVNQPQHF.

By share, this clone ranks as medium-sized. This chain joins TRBV7-2 and TRBJ2-7, with 13 bases identical to TRBD2. V lost 4 bases and J lost 5; bases outside the gene matches: 8. The CDR3 length is 16 residues. Germline V CDR1 and CDR2: SGHTA, FQGNSA. The CDR3 here is CASSSTSGGAWDEQYF. The CDR3, as DNA: TGTGCCAGCAGCTCCACTAGCGGGGGGGCCTGGGACGAGCAGTACTTC.

The rearrangement joins TRBV19 to TRBJ2-1; 12 nucleotides line up with TRBD1. Germline CDR1 reads LNHDA; CDR2 reads SQIVND (reference sequence). The CDR3 is 14 residues long. The V segment lost 9 bases and the J segment 9 bases; nucleotides outside the gene matches: 9. CDR3 sequence (DNA): TGTGCCAGCAGACCGGGACAGGGGGCGCGTGAGCAGTTCTTC. Amino acid sequence: CASRPGQGAREQFF.

This clone was counted only a few times. V is TRBV4-2 and J is TRBJ2-7, with D uncertain. From germline, CDR1 is LGHNA and CDR2 YNFKEQ. The CDR3 contains 13 residues. Trimming took 1 base from V and 6 from J, leaving 10 bases between them. In DNA, the CDR3 is TGTGCCAGCAGCCAAGCCGGTTACGGCGAGCAGTACTTC. It encodes CASSQAGYGEQYF.

The chain combines TRBV6-5 with TRBJ1-1, with unresolved D. The CDR3 runs 14 residues. Germline CDR1 is MNHEY and CDR2 is SVGAGI. Trimming took off 4 bases at V and 1 base at J, with 10 bases between the two ends. CDR3 in DNA: TGTGCCAGCAGTTTCACGGTTCAGAACACTGAAGCTTTCTTT. Amino acids: CASSFTVQNTEAFF.

Concerning this clone: A read error may produce the germline difference seen at one junction end. This chain uses TRBV6-2 or TRBV6-3 with TRBJ1-1; D might be TRBD1 (5 bases). Germline CDR1 is MNHEY and CDR2 is SVGEGT. This CDR3 comprises 14 residues. This chain's CDR3 is CASSPFQPPRTSSF. The DNA for the CDR3 is TGTGCCAGCAGCCCCTTCCAACCGCCCCGGACATCATCCTTT.

The CDR3 DNA sequence: TGTGCCAGCAGTTTAAAGACAGGGGACTCCTACGAGCAGTACTTC. Its protein is CASSLKTGDSYEQYF. The chain is built from TRBV27 and TRBJ2-7, with 8 bases matching TRBD1. In germline, CDR1 is MNHEY, CDR2 SMNVEV (reference sequence). The J segment lost 0 bases and the V segment lost 2 bases, leaving 3 bases of the junction unmatched. The CDR3 spans 15 residues.

This chain uses TRBV11-2 with TRBJ2-7; no firm D call. V was pared by 4 bases and J by 2 bases, with 6 bases between. CDR1 is SGHAT, CDR2 FQNNGV, per germline. The CDR3 runs to 12 residues. CDR3 sequence reads: CASSSRTYEQYF. The CDR3 bases are TGTGCCAGCAGCTCCAGGACCTACGAGCAGTACTTC.

The CDR3 bases are TGTGCCAGCAGCACCGGACTAGCGGGAGCGTACAATGAGCAGTTCTTC. As protein: CASSTGLAGAYNEQFF. This rearrangement joins TRBV5-4 to TRBJ2-1, with 13 bases aligning to TRBD2. Germline V gene sequence: CDR1 SGHNT, CDR2 YYREEE (reference sequence). The V segment lost 4 bases and the J segment 4 bases; nucleotides outside the gene matches: 5. The CDR3 consists of 16 residues.

This clone was counted a single time. The chain joins TRBV6-2 or TRBV6-3 to TRBJ2-2; no clear D gene. CDR3 length: 13 amino acids. The V end was cut by 3 bases, the J end by 7 bases, with 9 bases between. CDR1 MNHEY and CDR2 SVGEGT come from the germline V gene. CDR3 DNA sequence: TGTGCCAGCAGTTATCGGAGTGTCGGGGAGCTGTTTTTT. Protein sequence: CASSYRSVGELFF.

The rearrangement joins TRBV12-5 to TRBJ1-1; 11 bases line up with TRBD1. The CDR3 consists of 15 residues. Germline loops: CDR1 LGHNT, CDR2 FRNRAP. The V segment lost 6 bases and the J segment 3 bases; nucleotides outside the gene matches: 6. The DNA for the CDR3 is TGTGCTAGTGGCCCCATGGGACAGGGGGACACTGAAGCTTTCTTT. Translating gives CASGPMGQGDTEAFF.

This chain joins TRBV7-2 and TRBJ1-3; D is unclear. V was shortened by 2 bases and J by 0 bases, with 11 bases between the two germline ends. This CDR3 contains 16 residues. Germline V gene data show CDR1 as SGHTA and CDR2 as FQGNSA. In nucleotides, the CDR3 is TGTGCCAGCAGCTTACAACACCAGAGCTCTGGAAACACCATATATTTT. Amino acids: CASSLQHQSSGNTIYF.

V usage is TRBV25-1 and J usage is TRBJ2-3; 8 bases align to TRBD2. With V trimmed by 4 bases and J by 6 bases, 6 bases remained unmatched. This CDR3 is built from 14 residues. Germline V gene sequence: CDR1 MGHDK, CDR2 SYGVNS. CDR3 nucleotide sequence: TGTGCCAGCAGTGGGACGGGGGGGCGGGATACGCAGTATTTT. Amino acids: CASSGTGGRDTQYF.

The rearrangement joins TRBV19 to TRBJ1-2, with D uncertain. With 3 bases removed from V and 6 bases from J, the gap between germline ends came to 8 bases. CDR3 length equals 12 residues. Germline values: CDR1 LNHDA, CDR2 SQIVND (reference sequence). This CDR3 is CASSIEGHGYTF. The DNA for the CDR3 is TGTGCCAGTAGTATCGAAGGGCATGGCTACACCTTC.

V usage is TRBV11-2 and J usage is TRBJ1-3; a possible D gene is TRBD1 (5 bases). V shed 8 bases and J shed 4 bases, with 18 bases lying between them. The CDR3 loop spans 15 amino acids. From germline, CDR1 is SGHAT and CDR2 FQNNGV. CDR3 residues: CASRGPGAAGNTIYF. The CDR3 DNA follows: TGTGCCAGCCGCGGGCCCGGGGCGGCCGGAAACACCATATATTTT.